These 23 T cell receptor beta chains were sequenced from one sample in a study of cytomegalovirus exposure and HLA in healthy donors. 13 Jbeta primers and 60 Vbeta primers were used for the PCR. Data came from immunoSEQ multiplex PCR; TCRdb stores just in-frame clones and leaves some out. Of tens of thousands of clones in the sample, more than 60% were seen once. The source material was PBMCs. The receptor set was obtained from a woman under 40 in good health and CMV-seronegative.

The chain carries TRBV6-5 and TRBJ1-4, with TRBD1 as a possible D gene (5 bases). Trimming pared 0 bases from V and 8 bases from J, leaving 13 bases between. This CDR3 spans 15 amino acids. In germline, CDR1 is MNHEY, CDR2 SVGAGI. Here the CDR3 reads CASSYSRTLREKLFF. The CDR3 coding sequence is TGTGCCAGCAGTTACTCCCGGACACTGAGGGAAAAACTGTTTTTT.

The chain has TRBV6-5 and TRBJ1-6; 7 bases map to TRBD1. Germline CDR1 MNHEY, CDR2 SVGAGI. Unmatched junction bases numbered 6, after V lost 6 bases and J lost 7 bases. The CDR3 runs 14 residues. CDR3 bases: TGTGCCAGCAGGGAGGGACAGCTAAATTCACCCCTCCACTTT. Protein sequence: CASREGQLNSPLHF.

This clone was seen a single time. CDR3 sequence reads: CASSVGAQETQYF. CDR3 DNA sequence: TGTGCCAGCAGCGTAGGGGCCCAAGAGACCCAGTACTTC. This chain uses TRBV9 with TRBJ2-5, with no clear D. In germline, CDR1 is SGDLS, CDR2 YYNGEE. This CDR3 contains 13 residues. V was trimmed by 0 bases and J by 1 base, leaving 4 bases between them.

The chain joins TRBV12-5 to TRBJ2-7; no firm D call. The CDR3 is 12 residues long. V lost 7 bases and J lost 5, with 12 bases in between. Germline-derived CDR1 and CDR2 are LGHNT and FRNRAP. In DNA form, the CDR3 reads TGTGCTAGTGCCCAACGACTCGACGAGCAGTACTTC. Protein: CASAQRLDEQYF.

The count of this clone is one. This chain joins TRBV28 and TRBJ2-3, with D hard to call. Trimming took off 2 bases at V and 3 bases at J, with 3 bases between the two ends. The CDR3 runs 12 residues. Germline V gives CDR1 MDHEN, CDR2 SYDVKM. In DNA form, the CDR3 reads TGTGCCAGCAGTTTAGCGACAGATACGCAGTATTTT. Translation gives CASSLATDTQYF.

This clone was seen only once. This sequence joins TRBV18 and TRBJ2-1; D perhaps matches TRBD2 (7 bases). Germline V lookup: CDR1 KGHSH, CDR2 LQKENI. Trimming took 8 bases from V and 9 from J, leaving 20 bases between them. The CDR3 has 14 amino acids. The CDR3 reads CASRHPQGRGEQFF. The CDR3 nucleotides are TGTGCCAGCCGCCACCCCCAGGGGAGGGGTGAGCAGTTCTTC.

The CDR3 nucleotides read TGCAGCGTTCAAGGAGGGGGCCCAAGACGGACCGGGGAGCTGTTTTTT. Its protein product is CSVQGGGPRRTGELFF. This chain connects TRBV29-1 to TRBJ2-2; a weak D match, TRBD1 (7 bases). Germline V gives CDR1 SQVTM, CDR2 ANQGSEA. Between the trimmed V and J ends, which lost 5 bases and 5 bases, there was a span of 21 bases. The CDR3 length is 16 residues.

This rearrangement joins TRBV6-4 to TRBJ2-1; 10 nucleotides agree with TRBD1. The CDR3 covers 14 residues. Germline V lookup: CDR1 MRHNA, CDR2 SNTAGT. After removal of 4 bases from V and 9 bases from J, the junction contained 6 bases not matched to a gene. The CDR3 DNA reads TGTGCCAGCAGTGGCGACAGGGGGCCGGGTGAGCAGTTCTTC. This encodes CASSGDRGPGEQFF.

The chain links TRBV5-1 to TRBJ2-2; 10 bases are a match to TRBD2. This CDR3 is 16 amino acids long. V lost 0 bases to trimming and J lost 4 bases; unmatched junction nucleotides: 3. The germline V gene encodes CDR1 SGHRS and CDR2 YFSETQ. As DNA, the CDR3 is TGCGCCAGCAGCTTGGGCCTAGCGGGAGCCACCGGGGAGCTGTTTTTT. It is translated as CASSLGLAGATGELFF.

The table lists this clone with a count of one. This rearrangement joins TRBV30 to TRBJ2-7; D not certain. The length of the CDR3 is 12 residues. Trimming took off 2 bases at V and 3 bases at J, with 8 bases between the two ends. Germline loops: CDR1 GTSNPN, CDR2 SVGIG (reference sequence). CDR3 region: CAWSSSSYEQYF. The CDR3, as DNA: TGTGCCTGGAGTTCCTCTAGCTACGAGCAGTACTTC.

The genes are TRBV14 and TRBJ1-2; 8 bases line up with TRBD1. The V segment lost 4 bases and the J segment 8 bases; nucleotides outside the gene matches: 6. CDR1 and CDR2 from the germline V gene are SGHDN and FVKESK. This CDR3 contains 13 residues. CDR3 region: CASSLDRGFGYTF. The CDR3 DNA is TGTGCCAGCAGCCTAGACAGGGGATTCGGCTACACCTTC.

The V call is TRBV29-1, the J call TRBJ1-2, with a tentative D call TRBD1 (6 bases). CDR1 and CDR2 from the germline V gene are SQVTM and ANQGSEA. The CDR3 length is 12 residues. CDR3 sequence: CTGLAGDYGYTF. CDR3 coding DNA: TGCACGGGGTTGGCAGGGGACTATGGCTACACCTTC.

The rearrangement joins TRBV5-4 to TRBJ2-3; TRBD1 aligns across 7 bases. The CDR3 is 14 residues long. Germline CDR1 and CDR2: SGHNT and YYREEE (reference sequence). J gave up 1 base and V 2 bases, and 1 base lay outside the gene matches. As DNA, the CDR3 is TGTGCCAGCAGCTTCGGGACAGGCACAGATACGCAGTATTTT. Amino acid sequence: CASSFGTGTDTQYF.

A word on this clone: At the DNA level, this CDR3 is encoded by other sequences in the same sample as well. The J gene is TRBJ1-1, the V gene TRBV19; D is possibly TRBD1 (5 bases). Germline CDR1 reads LNHDA; CDR2 reads SQIVND (reference sequence). Trimming removed 4 bases from V and 0 bases from J, with 9 bases in between. This CDR3 contains 14 residues. CDR3 sequence reads: CASSRQGMNTEAFF. For the CDR3, the DNA is TGTGCCAGTAGTAGGCAGGGCATGAACACTGAAGCTTTCTTT.

This clone was seen just once. The chain is built from TRBV27 and TRBJ2-1; TRBD1 agrees at 7 bases. The CDR3 loop spans 13 amino acids. Germline V gene sequence: CDR1 MNHEY, CDR2 SMNVEV (reference sequence). After removal of 0 bases from V and 9 bases from J, the junction contained 2 bases not matched to a gene. Here the CDR3 reads CASSLSDRAEQFF. The CDR3 nucleotides are TGTGCCAGCAGTTTATCTGACAGGGCTGAGCAGTTCTTC.

The gene calls are TRBV9 and TRBJ1-1, with D hard to call. This CDR3 is built from 14 residues. CDR1 and CDR2 (germline): SGDLS, YYNGEE. With 0 bases removed from V and 4 bases from J, the gap between germline ends came to 10 bases. CDR3 nucleotide sequence: TGTGCCAGCAGCGTAGGGGTCGGGAGCACTGAAGCTTTCTTT. Translating it yields CASSVGVGSTEAFF.

The rearrangement uses TRBV6-1 and TRBJ2-1; 7 nucleotides match TRBD2. The V gene's germline CDR1 is MNHNS and CDR2 SASEGT. The CDR3 has 13 amino acids. The ends lost 6 bases at V and 10 bases at J; junction bases unmatched: 9. The chain's CDR3 is CASRGTKTWEQFF. CDR3 coding DNA: TGTGCCAGCAGAGGGACTAAGACATGGGAGCAGTTCTTC.

This chain links TRBV18 with TRBJ2-5, with 8 bases matching TRBD2. The J call may be in error: the DNA end matches TRBJ2-7 better. Germline V gene lookup returns CDR1 KGHSH and CDR2 LQKENI. This CDR3 has 18 amino acids. The CDR3: CASSPNRGVGTSGGEQYF. The CDR3 DNA is TGTGCCAGCTCACCTAACCGTGGGGTGGGCACCAGCGGGGGCGAGCAGTACTTC.

This sequence joins TRBV11-3 and TRBJ2-3, with a tentative D call TRBD2 (5 bases). From germline, CDR1 is SGHNT and CDR2 YENEEA. Trimming left V 5 bases short and J 0 bases short, with 15 bases between. The CDR3 extends over 16 amino acids. The CDR3: CASSPRGRHSTDTQYF. CDR3 nucleotide sequence: TGTGCCAGCAGCCCCCGGGGAAGGCACAGCACAGATACGCAGTATTTT.

V is TRBV30 and J is TRBJ1-1; D perhaps matches TRBD1 (5 bases). The CDR3 is 13 residues long. Germline V CDR1 and CDR2: GTSNPN, SVGIG (reference sequence). V was cut by 2 bases and J by 3 bases, with 10 bases left in between. In DNA, the CDR3 is TGTGCCTGGAGTCGGGGGGTGGACACTGAAGCTTTCTTT. Translating gives CAWSRGVDTEAFF.

The V gene is TRBV19, the J gene TRBJ2-2, with 8 bases fitting TRBD1. Germline assignment: CDR1 LNHDA and CDR2 SQIVND (reference sequence). CDR3 size: 18 residues. V lost 7 bases to trimming and J lost 2 bases; unmatched junction nucleotides: 15. The CDR3 reads CASTSWMDRVVNTGELFF. The CDR3 bases are TGTGCCAGTACCTCATGGATGGACAGGGTCGTAAACACCGGGGAGCTGTTTTTT.

V is TRBV10-3 and J is TRBJ2-3, with TRBD1 matching 7 bases. V gave up 3 bases and J gave up 0 bases; unmatched junction bases: 9. The CDR3 spans 17 residues. Germline V CDR1 and CDR2: ENHRY, SYGVKD. The DNA for the CDR3 is TGTGCCATCAGTGATCTAGGCACAGGGGAGAGCACAGATACGCAGTATTTT. Translation gives CAISDLGTGESTDTQYF.

This clone has more than one count but fewer than ten. V and J are TRBV7-2 and TRBJ2-7; tentative D call: TRBD1 (5 bases). In germline, CDR1 is SGHTA, CDR2 FQGNSA. This CDR3 is built from 12 residues. V was clipped by 5 bases and J by 7 bases, with 12 bases between them. CDR3 nucleotide sequence: TGTGCCAGCAGCCTGACAGCCGGAGAGCAGTACTTC. Translation: CASSLTAGEQYF.